This passage covers 10 T cell receptor beta chains from one sample sequenced in a study of CD8 T cells in ankylosing spondylitis (TCRdb year 2017). Which antigens these TCRs recognize remains unknown. Library construction relied on 5' RACE. The data were produced on an Illumina HiSeq 2500. TCRdb ran its own pipeline on the public reads, namely fastp trimming at Q25 and MiXCR clone calling, and kept in-frame beta chains. Merged by CDR3 protein, the rows form single entries marked with the most common genes and DNA. Across this sample there are 130,000 or so distinct CDR3 sequences, with 17% seen only once. 30% to 35% of the sample goes to the ten largest clones. Overall study results and their limits: A TCR beta motif of eight highly homologous amino acid variants appeared characteristic of blood from ankylosing spondylitis patients.

The sequencing input was blood, either unsorted or a sorted T cell fraction (not recorded which). The receptor set was obtained from a male donor with ankylosing spondylitis.

This clonotype was seen a handful of times. The chain recombines TRBV28 with TRBJ2-1; D assignment may be TRBD1 or TRBD2 (5 bases each). CDR1 and CDR2 from the germline V gene are MDHEN and SYDVKM. V shed 3 bases and J shed 5 bases, with 14 bases lying between them. The CDR3 sequence is 15 residues long. The CDR3 spells CASSLMGRGNNEQFF. The CDR3 DNA reads TGTGCCAGCAGTTTGATGGGACGGGGAAACAATGAGCAGTTCTTC.

At least ten counts were recorded for this clonotype. The chain couples TRBV7-8 to TRBJ2-1, with D uncertain. Germline V gives CDR1 SGHVS, CDR2 FQNEAQ. V lost 3 bases and J lost 8, with 5 bases in between. The CDR3 covers 11 residues. The DNA of the CDR3 is TGTGCCAGCAGCTTGTCGGATGAGCAGTTCTTC. It is translated as CASSLSDEQFF.

This clonotype has only a few counts. The chain joins TRBV12-3 or TRBV12-4 to TRBJ1-5; D is undetermined. The CDR3 sequence is 12 residues long. Trimming took off 2 bases at V and 4 bases at J, with 3 bases between the two ends. In nucleotides, the CDR3 is TGTGCCAGCAGTTTAATGAATCAGCCCCAGCATTTT. This gives the protein CASSLMNQPQHF.

V usage is TRBV20-1 and J usage is TRBJ2-7; a possible D gene is TRBD1 (6 bases). Per the germline V gene, CDR1 is DFQATT and CDR2 is SNEGSKA (reference sequence). Trimming left V 4 bases short and J 2 bases short, with 15 bases between. CDR3 length: 14 amino acids. CDR3 region: CSATPDRNPYEQYF. CDR3 nucleotide sequence: TGCAGTGCTACCCCCGACAGGAACCCCTACGAGCAGTACTTC.

This chain uses TRBV28 with TRBJ2-7, with 12 bases identical to TRBD2. In germline, CDR1 is MDHEN, CDR2 SYDVKM. V was clipped by 1 base and J by 4 bases; unmatched bases: 11. CDR3 length: 18 residues. The CDR3 protein is CASSLSLAGGPTDYEQYF. In DNA, the CDR3 is TGTGCCAGCAGTTTATCGCTAGCGGGAGGGCCAACCGATTACGAGCAGTACTTC.

This chain connects TRBV28 to TRBJ2-7; a weak D match, TRBD1 (6 bases). The CDR3 contains 11 residues. V was cut by 5 bases and J by 8 bases, with 10 bases left in between. Looked up from germline, CDR1 is MDHEN and CDR2 is SYDVKM. CDR3 in amino acids: CASSPGVQQYF. CDR3 in DNA: TGTGCCAGCAGTCCAGGGGTCCAGCAGTACTTC. Full variable domain (remainder filled in from reference TRBV28 and TRBJ2-7): DVKVTQSSRYLVKRTGEKVFLECVQDMDHENMFWYRQDPGLGLRLIYFSYDVKMKEKGDIPEGYSVSREKKERFSLILESASTNQTSMYLCASSPGVQQYFGPGTRLTVT.

The chain recombines TRBV27 with TRBJ2-1; 8 bases map to TRBD2. CDR3 length: 16 residues. Germline trimming cut 4 bases from V and 5 bases from J; bases unmatched to any gene: 10. CDR1 is MNHEY and CDR2 is SMNVEV in the germline V gene (reference sequence). The CDR3 sequence: CASSSRVGTRHNEQFF. As DNA, the CDR3 is TGTGCCAGCAGTTCCCGGGTGGGGACTAGACACAATGAGCAGTTCTTC.

This clonotype turned up a few times. This chain connects TRBV12-3 or TRBV12-4 to TRBJ1-5; no clear D. The CDR3 runs 16 residues. The ends were cut back, 0 bases at V and 1 base at J, with 10 bases in the middle. As DNA, the CDR3 is TGTGCCAGCAGTTTAGCGCGGGATGGCAGCAATCAGCCCCAGCATTTT. Its protein product is CASSLARDGSNQPQHF.

This clonotype was seen a few times. This chain connects TRBV24-1 to TRBJ2-5, with D tentatively TRBD2 (6 bases). Per the germline V gene, CDR1 is KGHDR and CDR2 is SFDVKD. The CDR3 is 16 residues long. Trimming shortened V by 3 bases and J by 2 bases, and 15 bases separated the two germline ends. The CDR3 loop is CATSDLPGLQQETQYF. CDR3 bases: TGTGCCACCAGTGATCTACCGGGACTGCAGCAAGAGACCCAGTACTTC.

This clonotype was picked up a small number of times. This chain connects TRBV27 to TRBJ2-1; 12 positions agree with TRBD2. This CDR3 region has 13 residues. Germline loops: CDR1 MNHEY, CDR2 SMNVEV (reference sequence). V lost 8 bases, J lost 6 bases, and 2 bases stayed unmatched. CDR3 sequence reads: CASSSGRANEQFF. The CDR3 nucleotides read TGTGCCAGCTCTAGCGGGAGGGCCAATGAGCAGTTCTTC.